The T cell receptor (beta chain) described here comes from a study of human T cells and chemical hapten exposure. Overall study context: Upper-back patches of 0.01% DPC were read at 6 days.

Sample time point: patch test 1, 2 weeks after DPC sensitization. Sample treatment: therapeutic diphenylcyclopropenone sensitization with weekly scalp DPC. Samples of blood were obtained prior to the application of each patch test. This clonotype was seen only a few times. Trimming cost V 3 bases and J 4 bases, with 7 bases left between them. The CDR3 consists of 11 residues. Germline-derived CDR1 and CDR2 are SQVTM and ANQGSEA. TCRdb independently ran MiXCR on the RACE reads; one entry per CDR3 protein. The table has around 53,000 distinct CDR3 sequences, around a tenth seen once; the top ten hold 4.5%.

The chain uses TRBV29-1 and TRBJ2-7; D might be TRBD2 (5 bases). The receptor comes from a woman between 50 and 59 years old with alopecia areata. Some clones in this sample may be carry-over from other donors' samples. Specimen: whole blood, collected in connection with sensitization to the hapten diphenylcyclopropenone (DPC). CDR3 sequence (DNA): TGCAGCGTTGACTCGGGGTACGAGCAGTACTTC. Encoded protein: CSVDSGYEQYF.